This TCR beta chain was retrieved from a study of cytomegalovirus exposure and HLA in healthy donors. V shed 2 bases and J 4 bases; nucleotides not matched to a gene: 12. Germline lookup yields CDR1 SGHRS and CDR2 YFSETQ. The CDR3 contains 17 residues. The data were produced by immunoSEQ multiplex PCR, yet TCRdb's version contains in-frame clones alone and is incomplete. The sample carries around 180,000 clones, about 84% recorded once. Sequences were obtained from PBMCs. The chain recombines TRBV5-1 with TRBJ1-1; 9 positions match TRBD1. The clonotype originates from a woman between 18 and 29 years old in good health and CMV-seronegative. CDR3 sequence: CASSFHGTGTGRTEAFF. As DNA, the CDR3 is TGCGCCAGCAGCTTTCACGGGACAGGGACGGGTCGCACTGAAGCTTTCTTT.